The present entry profiles one T cell receptor (beta chain) with its context. This sample was included in a study of blood T cell repertoires in COVID-19. The wider study: Researchers got acute and convalescent COVID-19 samples from the United States, Italy and Spain.

V was pared by 5 bases and J by 5 bases, with 5 bases of the junction left unmatched. The CDR3 totals 14 residues. Germline V gene sequence: CDR1 SGHVS, CDR2 FQNEAQ. Profiling relied on immunoSEQ multiplex PCR, and the TCRdb table lists in-frame clones only, not all of them. The sample holds about 230,000 clones, roughly 84% seen once. The receptor's source is a woman in her fifties or sixties with acute or convalescent COVID-19. The V and J genes are TRBV7-8 and TRBJ2-1, with 8 bases aligning to TRBD2. The sequenced sample was peripheral blood. CDR3 loop: CASSTTSGHNEQFF. Here the CDR3 DNA reads TGTGCCAGCAGCACAACTAGCGGACACAATGAGCAGTTCTTC.